This T cell receptor beta chain was retrieved from a study of T cell repertoires in cytomegalovirus infection. Study-wide results and caveats: Carriage of CMV together with the relevant HLA was identifiable through cumulative public TCR beta family frequency.

One entry per CDR3 protein, called by TCRdb with MiXCR from the reads. The sample contains fewer than 900,000 distinct CDR3 sequences, about 28% of which appear only once. J gave up 1 base and V 10 bases, and 12 bases lay outside the gene matches. There are 15 residues in the CDR3. Germline CDR1 and CDR2: ENHRY and SYGVKD. There are a few counts of this clonotype. Antigen: not known. The sample here was cultured CD8+ T cells from PBMCs, taken from culture after CMV antigen stimulation. This chain links TRBV10-3 with TRBJ1-1; 7 positions match TRBD1. This clonotype originated in a human donor in good health (CMV status not recorded). Some clones in this sample may be carry-over from other donors' samples. CDR3 DNA: TGTGCCACCTTTTCGGGGCGGACAGGGAACACTGAAGCTTTCTTT. Its translation: CATFSGRTGNTEAFF.